This entry lists 25 T cell receptor beta chains sequenced from one sample in a study of vaccination and CD4 T cells after COVID-19 (dated by TCRdb to 2022 to 2024). The receptor library was made with PCR. Reads for this sample came from an Illumina iSeq 100. TCR sequencing of DNA from cultured CD4+ T cells used the Oncomine TCR Beta short-read assay at the Johns Hopkins FTIC core. Using fastp at Q25 and MiXCR, TCRdb reprocessed the public reads and kept productive beta chains. CDR3 protein duplicates are merged, each entry listing the most common genes and DNA. The sample records about 20,000 distinct CDR3 sequences, around 43% of which are singletons. The top ten clones comprise around 12% of the sample. This sample's treatment or condition label indicates: roughly ten-day PBMC culture with coronavirus spike peptide pools or control peptides (ViraFEST assay). Which antigens these TCRs recognize remains unknown.

Sequencing was done on a sample of CD4+ T cells from blood, cultured in vitro. The receptors derive from a human donor who had recovered from COVID-19.

J is TRBJ2-2 and V is TRBV25-1; 7 bases are shared with TRBD2. The V gene end was trimmed by 5 bases and the J gene end by 3 bases; junction bases not matched to a gene: 3. Per the germline V gene, CDR1 is MGHDK and CDR2 is SYGVNS. The CDR3 is 14 residues long. CDR3 coding DNA: TGTGCCAGCAGTCAGGCGGGGGACACCGGGGAGCTGTTTTTT. This codes for CASSQAGDTGELFF.

In its sample, this clonotype was seen a few times. The chain has TRBV6-5 and TRBJ1-1; D possibly corresponds to TRBD1 (6 bases). Trimming took off 1 base at V and 4 bases at J, with 10 bases between the two ends. From germline, CDR1 is MNHEY and CDR2 SVGAGI. This CDR3 is built from 14 residues. CDR3 bases: TGTGCCAGCAGTTACTGGAGAGGGGGCACTGAAGCTTTCTTT. It is translated as CASSYWRGGTEAFF.

The rearrangement links TRBV5-4 to TRBJ2-2; TRBD2 is a possible D gene (6 bases). This CDR3 comprises 15 residues. Between the trimmed V and J ends, which lost 4 bases and 0 bases, there was a span of 10 bases. CDR1 and CDR2 (germline): SGHNT, YYREEE (reference sequence). The CDR3 nucleotides are TGTGCCAGCAGCCCGGACTATTCGAACACCGGGGAGCTGTTTTTT. Translated, it gives CASSPDYSNTGELFF. The variable domain in full, completed from reference TRBV5-4 and TRBJ2-2, reads ETGVTQSPTHLIKTRGQQVTLRCSSQSGHNTVSWYQQALGQGPQFIFQYYREEENGRGNFPPRFSGLQFPNYSSELNVNALELDDSALYLCASSPDYSNTGELFFGEGSRLTVL.

This clonotype was seen a few times. The chain recombines TRBV6-2 or TRBV6-3 with TRBJ2-3; 8 nucleotides match TRBD2. J was trimmed by 12 bases and V by 5 bases; bases with no gene match: 13. The CDR3 loop spans 14 amino acids. Germline CDR1 MNHEY, CDR2 SVGEGT. In DNA, the CDR3 is TGTGCCAGCAGTCAAAGCGGGGGACCTGTCATTCAGTATTTT. Its protein is CASSQSGGPVIQYF.

The DNA for the CDR3 is TGTGCCAGCAGGTCCGGGACTAGAAGTGCGAAGCAGTACTTC. Amino acid sequence: CASRSGTRSAKQYF. The V call is TRBV2, the J call TRBJ2-7, with 8 bases lining up with TRBD2. In germline, CDR1 is SNHLY, CDR2 FYNNEI. The V and J ends lost 6 bases and 8 bases, in that order; junction bases with no gene match: 12. The CDR3 extends over 14 amino acids.

The V call is TRBV27, the J call TRBJ2-7; 11 nucleotides match TRBD2. The V segment lost 5 bases and the J segment 6 bases; nucleotides outside the gene matches: 9. Germline V CDR1 and CDR2: MNHEY, SMNVEV (reference sequence). This CDR3 is built from 15 residues. As DNA, the CDR3 is TGTGCCAGCAGTGCCCGACTAGCGGGGAAGAGCGAGCAGTACTTC. This translates into CASSARLAGKSEQYF.

The rearrangement joins TRBV18 to TRBJ2-7; 7 bases are a match to TRBD1. With 3 bases clipped from V and 5 bases from J, the junction kept 4 bases outside the gene matches. Germline V gene lookup returns CDR1 KGHSH and CDR2 LQKENI. This CDR3 region has 13 residues. Written as DNA, the CDR3 is TGTGCCAGCTCACCTGACAGGGTCCACGAGCAGTACTTC. This sequence encodes CASSPDRVHEQYF.

This clonotype turned up a few times. The chain combines TRBV2 with TRBJ2-3; 7 bases are shared with TRBD1. Unmatched junction bases numbered 9, after V lost 6 bases and J lost 3 bases. This CDR3 comprises 15 residues. Germline lookup yields CDR1 SNHLY and CDR2 FYNNEI. CDR3 nucleotides: TGTGCCAGCAGGGAGACAGGGTTATTGACAGATACGCAGTATTTT. It is translated as CASRETGLLTDTQYF.

This clonotype has a single count. The chain joins TRBV29-1 to TRBJ1-1, with D perhaps matching TRBD1 (5 bases). CDR3 length equals 14 residues. Looked up from germline, CDR1 is SQVTM and CDR2 is ANQGSEA. Trimming removed 4 bases at V and 4 bases at J, with 16 bases between. The CDR3 DNA reads as TGCAGCGTTGGGGGAGAAGGGGTGCTCACTGAAGCTTTCTTT. This sequence encodes CSVGGEGVLTEAFF.

This rearrangement joins TRBV7-3 to TRBJ2-5; 9 bases are a match to TRBD1. The V gene's germline CDR1 is SGHTA and CDR2 FQGTGA. This CDR3 is built from 15 residues. Germline trimming cut 5 bases from V and 0 bases from J; bases unmatched to any gene: 4. Here the CDR3 reads CASSRTGEYQETQYF. The CDR3 nucleotides are TGTGCCAGCAGCCGGACAGGGGAGTACCAAGAGACCCAGTACTTC.

CDR3 nucleotide sequence: TGTGCCAGCAGCTTAGACAGGCTTAACTATGGCTACACCTTC. Protein product: CASSLDRLNYGYTF. The chain has TRBV11-2 and TRBJ1-2, with D unclear. Germline loops: CDR1 SGHAT, CDR2 FQNNGV. This CDR3 contains 14 residues. Trimming took off 0 bases at V and 1 base at J, with 6 bases between the two ends.

The rearrangement uses TRBV11-3 and TRBJ2-3; 10 positions agree with TRBD2. CDR3 length: 17 amino acids. The germline gives CDR1 SGHNT, CDR2 YENEEA. With V trimmed by 2 bases and J by 2 bases, 7 bases remained unmatched. This chain's CDR3 is CASSLIAGGPYTDTQYF. The CDR3 DNA follows: TGTGCCAGCAGCTTAATAGCGGGGGGACCCTACACAGATACGCAGTATTTT.

This clonotype showed up just once. V gene TRBV5-5 combines with J gene TRBJ2-1, with 13 bases matching TRBD2. J lost 8 bases, V lost 6 bases, and 11 bases had no gene match. The CDR3 is 16 amino acids. Germline CDR1 is SGHKS and CDR2 is YYEKEE (reference sequence). CDR3 sequence reads: CASTLTGTSGIDEQFF. For the CDR3, the DNA is TGTGCCAGCACCCTGACCGGGACTAGCGGGATAGATGAGCAGTTCTTC.

The chain employs TRBV20-1 and TRBJ2-2; 11 bases fit TRBD2. Trimming took 4 bases from V and 5 from J; bases not matched to a gene: 3. The CDR3 is 14 amino acids. Germline loops: CDR1 DFQATT, CDR2 SNEGSKA (reference sequence). The CDR3 loop reads CSATSGGKTGELFF. The CDR3 DNA reads as TGCAGTGCTACTAGCGGGGGGAAGACCGGGGAGCTGTTTTTT.

V and J are TRBV15 and TRBJ2-5; D remains ambiguous. V shed 1 base and J shed 5 bases, with 14 bases lying between them. The CDR3 loop spans 15 amino acids. Germline V CDR1 and CDR2: LNHNV, YYDKDF (reference sequence). CDR3 residues: CATSRVPTIGETQYF. The CDR3 DNA reads TGTGCCACCAGCAGAGTACCCACAATAGGCGAGACCCAGTACTTC.

The rearrangement joins TRBV20-1 to TRBJ2-5; TRBD2 matches 12 bases. The CDR3 has 14 amino acids. The ends lost 3 bases at V and 4 bases at J; junction bases unmatched: 3. Germline CDR1 reads DFQATT; CDR2 reads SNEGSKA (reference sequence). In DNA form, the CDR3 reads TGCAGTGCTAGTTCACTAGCGGGAGGAGAGACCCAGTACTTC. Protein: CSASSLAGGETQYF.

The V call is TRBV6-1, the J call TRBJ1-5; D is unresolved. V was trimmed by 3 bases and J by 0 bases, leaving 3 bases between them. Germline V gene lookup returns CDR1 MNHNS and CDR2 SASEGT. The CDR3 is 13 residues long. The CDR3: CASSEYSNQPQHF. The DNA of the CDR3 is TGTGCCAGCAGTGAGTATAGCAATCAGCCCCAGCATTTT.

The V call is TRBV14, the J call TRBJ2-3; a possible D gene is TRBD1 (5 bases). Germline V CDR1 and CDR2: SGHDN, FVKESK. Trimming left V 4 bases short and J 3 bases short, with 14 bases between. The CDR3 contains 15 residues. The CDR3 reads CASSRPGFKTDTQYF. The CDR3 DNA sequence: TGTGCCAGCAGCCGACCAGGGTTTAAGACAGATACGCAGTATTTT.

The chain carries TRBV20-1 and TRBJ2-3; D not resolved. Germline-derived CDR1 and CDR2 are DFQATT and SNEGSKA (reference sequence). The CDR3 has 13 amino acids. Trimming removed 7 bases at V and 6 bases at J, with 17 bases between. In nucleotides, the CDR3 is TGCAGTGGGTTAGGGTCAGCCGGGGATACGCAGTATTTT. It encodes CSGLGSAGDTQYF.

V is TRBV20-1 and J is TRBJ1-3; 7 bases agree with TRBD1. V lost 5 bases, J lost 4 bases, and 2 bases stayed unmatched. This CDR3 has 12 residues. CDR1 DFQATT and CDR2 SNEGSKA come from the germline V gene (reference sequence). CDR3: CSALTGGNTIYF. CDR3 in DNA: TGCAGTGCTTTGACAGGGGGAAACACCATATATTTT.

CDR3 amino acids: CASSLQYNSPLHF. The DNA for the CDR3 is TGTGCCAGCAGTCTACAGTATAATTCACCCCTCCACTTT. The chain is built from TRBV2 and TRBJ1-6; no clear D. Germline CDR1 is SNHLY and CDR2 is FYNNEI. V lost 5 bases, J lost 4 bases, and 6 bases lay in between. CDR3 length: 13 amino acids. The variable domain in full, with the rest retrieved from reference TRBV2 and TRBJ1-6, is EPEVTQTPSHQVTQMGQEVILRCVPISNHLYFYWYRQILGQKVEFLVSFYNNEISEKSEIFDDQFSVERPDGSNFTLKIRSTKLEDSAMYFCASSLQYNSPLHFGNGTRLTVT.

The gene calls are TRBV5-7 and TRBJ2-3; 9 positions agree with TRBD1. TRBV5-7 is labeled an ORF, and its function is uncertain. Trimming took 3 bases from V and 9 from J; bases not matched to a gene: 5. The CDR3 is 13 residues long. CDR3 bases: TGTGCCAGCAGCTCGTACAGGGGGCGGACGCAGTATTTT. Its protein product is CASSSYRGRTQYF.

The chain combines TRBV6-1 with TRBJ1-5, with a possible D match to TRBD1 (5 bases). V dropped 3 bases and J dropped 7 bases, with 13 bases sitting between them. CDR3 length: 14 residues. The V gene's germline CDR1 is MNHNS and CDR2 SASEGT. The CDR3, as DNA: TGTGCCAGCAGTGACCGGGGCGGGGAACAGCCCCAGCATTTT. Protein product: CASSDRGGEQPQHF.

The rearrangement uses TRBV20-1 and TRBJ2-1, with D tentatively TRBD2 (6 bases). V was pared by 4 bases and J by 4 bases, with 17 bases between. This CDR3 has 15 amino acids. CDR1 is DFQATT and CDR2 is SNEGSKA in the germline V gene (reference sequence). This CDR3 is CSATSKGGNYNEQFF. For the CDR3, the DNA is TGCAGTGCTACCTCGAAGGGCGGGAATTACAATGAGCAGTTCTTC.

The chain is built from TRBV12-3 or TRBV12-4 and TRBJ2-1; TRBD1 is a possible D gene (6 bases). Trimming pared 5 bases from V and 9 bases from J, leaving 14 bases between. The CDR3 has 13 amino acids. Here the CDR3 DNA reads TGTGCCAGCAGTCAAATACAGGGCGGTGAGCAGTTCTTC. Translation gives CASSQIQGGEQFF.